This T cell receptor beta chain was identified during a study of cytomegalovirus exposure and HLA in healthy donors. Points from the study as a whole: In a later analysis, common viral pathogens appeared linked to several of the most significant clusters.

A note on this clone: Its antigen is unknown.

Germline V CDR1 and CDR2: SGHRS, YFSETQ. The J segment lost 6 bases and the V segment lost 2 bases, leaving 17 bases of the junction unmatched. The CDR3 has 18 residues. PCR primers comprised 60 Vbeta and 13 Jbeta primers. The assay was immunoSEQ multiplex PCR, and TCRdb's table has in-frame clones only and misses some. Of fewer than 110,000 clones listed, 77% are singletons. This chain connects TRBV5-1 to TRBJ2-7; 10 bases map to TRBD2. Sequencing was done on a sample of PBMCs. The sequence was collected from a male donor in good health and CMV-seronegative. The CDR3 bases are TGCGCCAGCAGCTTTGCCCCCGCCGGGCTAGCGGGAGTGGCCGAGCAGTACTTC. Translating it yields CASSFAPAGLAGVAEQYF.